This is a list of T cell receptor beta chains from one sample in a study of blood T cell repertoires in COVID-19. Repertoires were generated with immunoSEQ multiplex PCR, while TCRdb's copy carries only in-frame clones and drops some. This sample has approximately 390,000 clones, with nearly 90% found just once. Sample: PBMCs or T cells enriched from blood (not recorded which). The receptors originated from a woman between 40 and 55 years old with acute COVID-19. Both conserved end residues are part of each CDR3. Fields, in order: clone size, J gene, D gene, V gene, CDR3 protein, CDR3 DNA. The D gene is left open where the match is weak. Part of the rows lack a size; the others show once, few, many or a class for expanded clones.

once,TRBJ2-3,-,TRBV20-1,CSASQGFRADTQYF,TGCAGTGCTAGTCAGGGTTTTAGAGCAGATACGCAGTATTTT
-,TRBJ2-3,TRBD2,TRBV19,CASQILAGGQDTQYF,TGTGCCAGTCAAATACTAGCGGGGGGGCAAGATACGCAGTATTTT
once,TRBJ2-3,TRBD2,TRBV29-1,CSGGLVTSGDLSTDTQYF,TGCAGCGGGGGGCTAGTGACTAGCGGGGACCTTAGCACAGATACGCAGTATTTT
-,TRBJ1-3,TRBD1,TRBV7-9,CASSDRNPGTVKNTIYF,TGTGCCAGCAGCGATAGAAACCCCGGGACAGTTAAAAACACCATATATTTT
-,TRBJ2-3,TRBD2,TRBV27,CASSLAGGDADTQYF,TGTGCCAGCAGTCTAGCGGGGGGCGACGCAGATACGCAGTATTTT
-,TRBJ1-4,TRBD1,TRBV19,CASSILGQGGEKLFF,TGTGCCAGTAGTATATTGGGACAGGGTGGGGAAAAACTGTTTTTT
-,TRBJ2-2,-,TRBV5-6,CASSFQEDTGELFF,TGTGCCAGCAGCTTCCAGGAAGACACGGGGGAGCTGTTTTTT
-,TRBJ1-3,-,TRBV19,CASSIGRDGNTIYF,TGTGCCAGTAGTATCGGCAGGGATGGAAACACCATATATTTT
-,TRBJ2-7,TRBD1,TRBV7-9,CASSLVAGQGVEQYF,TGTGCCAGCAGCTTAGTGGCAGGACAGGGGGTCGAGCAGTACTTC
once,TRBJ1-1,-,TRBV6-5,CASISEGNTEAFF,TGTGCCAGCATATCCGAGGGGAACACTGAAGCTTTCTTT
-,TRBJ1-5,-,TRBV12-3/TRBV12-4,CASSLTNNQPQHF,TGTGCCAGCAGCCTCACAAACAATCAGCCCCAGCATTTT
many,TRBJ1-1,-,TRBV4-1,CATRALNTEAFF,TGCGCCACCCGAGCGCTGAACACTGAAGCTTTCTTT
-,TRBJ2-5,-,TRBV9,CASSGGETQYF,TGTGCCAGCAGCGGAGGAGAGACCCAGTACTTC
-,TRBJ2-5,TRBD2,TRBV12-3/TRBV12-4,CATSGAGTQYF,TGTGCCACAAGCGGGGCGGGGACCCAGTACTTC
-,TRBJ2-3,TRBD2,TRBV5-1,CASSFTAGATDTQYF,TGCGCCAGCAGCTTTACAGCGGGGGCCACAGATACGCAGTATTTT
-,TRBJ1-5,-,TRBV7-2,CASSQTEGRRQPQHF,TGTGCCAGCAGTCAGACAGAAGGTAGACGTCAGCCCCAGCATTTT
-,TRBJ2-5,-,TRBV3-1/TRBV3-2,CASSQVPGKGETQYF,TGTGCCAGCAGCCAAGTTCCGGGAAAGGGCGAGACCCAGTACTTC